The T cell receptor beta chain described here comes from a study of blood T cell repertoires in COVID-19. Study-level background: Whether acute or convalescent, the COVID-19 samples came from the United States, Italy and Spain. The analysed material was cDNA or gDNA that came from T cells, B-cell-depleted T cells, or PBMCs.

This CDR3 has 12 amino acids. Germline CDR1 reads MNHEY; CDR2 reads SVGEGT. V gave up 5 bases and J gave up 7 bases, with 12 bases separating them. This clone was found a few times. Clones were sequenced by immunoSEQ multiplex PCR, and TCRdb holds only the in-frame ones, with some missing. The data hold hundreds of thousands of clones, with approximately 87% observed a single time. The sequence derives from a woman aged 45-60 years with acute or convalescent COVID-19. The material sequenced was peripheral blood. This rearrangement joins TRBV6-2 or TRBV6-3 to TRBJ2-7; D gene uncertain. CDR3 residues: CASSPPAWEQYF. CDR3 nucleotide sequence: TGTGCCAGCAGTCCCCCAGCGTGGGAGCAGTACTTC.